The 20 T cell receptor beta chains given below trace back to one sample, sequenced in a study of cytomegalovirus exposure and HLA in healthy donors (dated by TCRdb to about 2017). Libraries came from the immunoSEQ multiplex PCR assay. The multiplex PCR relied on a mix of 60 forward primers for TCR Vbeta segments and 13 reverse primers for TCR Jbeta segments. This immuneACCESS table, as held by TCRdb, lists in-frame sequences with V and J called but not all clones. Of the missing ones, under half trace to an unresolved V gene in checked studies; the others have no known cause. For this sample the table gives 140,000 to 150,000 clones, of which 75% were detected only once. The top ten clonotypes cover 6.5% to 9% of the sample. Sequenced material: PBMCs. The receptor source for this set is a man under 40 in good health and CMV-seronegative.

The genes are TRBV6-5 and TRBJ1-6; no clear D. From germline, CDR1 is MNHEY and CDR2 SVGAGI. The V end lost 7 bases, the J end lost 5 bases, and 9 bases lay between the germline ends. CDR3 length equals 13 residues. CDR3 DNA sequence: TGTGCCAGCACCCCCGGGGATAATTCACCCCTCCACTTT. This translates into CASTPGDNSPLHF.

This rearrangement joins TRBV6-5 to TRBJ1-1; D is possibly TRBD1 (5 bases). The CDR3 totals 14 residues. From germline, CDR1 is MNHEY and CDR2 SVGAGI. Trimming shortened V by 2 bases and J by 5 bases, and 12 bases separated the two germline ends. The CDR3 loop reads CASSYGGMETEAFF. DNA for the CDR3: TGTGCCAGCAGTTACGGGGGGATGGAAACTGAAGCTTTCTTT.

The CDR3 DNA is TGTGCCAGCAGTTTACAGGGTTACCACACTGAAGCTTTCTTT. This sequence encodes CASSLQGYHTEAFF. The genes are TRBV28 and TRBJ1-1; D might be TRBD1 (5 bases). The germline V gene encodes CDR1 MDHEN and CDR2 SYDVKM. V shed 2 bases and J shed 3 bases, with 10 bases lying between them. The CDR3 sequence is 14 residues long.

The genes are TRBV19 and TRBJ2-7, with D perhaps TRBD1 (6 bases). Trimming took 1 base from V and 2 from J, leaving 12 bases between them. The germline CDR1 and CDR2 sequences are LNHDA and SQIVND (reference sequence). The CDR3 is 15 residues long. The CDR3 region has the DNA TGTGCCAGTAGTATAGTCGGCAGGGGCCCCTACGAGCAGTACTTC. This translates into CASSIVGRGPYEQYF.

This chain links TRBV6-6 with TRBJ1-3; D possibly corresponds to TRBD1 (6 bases). V lost 6 bases and J lost 2, with 14 bases in between. The CDR3 covers 15 residues. Germline V lookup: CDR1 MNHNY, CDR2 SVGAGI (reference sequence). This CDR3 reads CASRPIGQTGNTIYF. Written as DNA, the CDR3 is TGTGCCAGCAGGCCAATAGGACAGACTGGAAACACCATATATTTT.

CDR3 nucleotides: TGCGCCAGCAGCTTGGGTGAGGGGAGGAGGAATGAAAAACTGTTTTTT. Amino acids: CASSLGEGRRNEKLFF. This chain joins TRBV5-1 and TRBJ1-4, with D possibly matching TRBD1 (5 bases). This CDR3 has 16 amino acids. Germline V gene lookup returns CDR1 SGHRS and CDR2 YFSETQ. V lost 0 bases and J lost 5, with 14 bases in between.

V and J are TRBV18 and TRBJ1-2, with TRBD1 as a possible D gene (5 bases). The CDR3 covers 14 residues. Looked up from germline, CDR1 is KGHSH and CDR2 is LQKENI. Trimming cost V 3 bases and J 5 bases, with 13 bases left between them. DNA for the CDR3: TGTGCCAGCTCACCGGGCCGGGGGGAATATGGCTACACCTTC. This translates into CASSPGRGEYGYTF.

The chain carries TRBV4-1 and TRBJ2-7; 7 bases match TRBD1. The CDR3 extends over 14 amino acids. V was pared by 3 bases and J by 2 bases, with 4 bases of the junction left unmatched. The germline V gene has CDR1 MGHRA and CDR2 YSYEKL. CDR3: CASSQVGQPYEQYF. Here the CDR3 DNA reads TGCGCCAGCAGCCAGGTGGGACAGCCCTACGAGCAGTACTTC.

The chain employs TRBV4-1 and TRBJ1-4, with D perhaps TRBD1 (6 bases). The CDR3 covers 15 residues. Per the germline V gene, CDR1 is MGHRA and CDR2 is YSYEKL. V gave up 3 bases and J gave up 8 bases, with 16 bases separating them. The CDR3: CASSQATGFVEKLFF. For the CDR3, the DNA is TGCGCCAGCAGCCAGGCCACAGGGTTTGTGGAAAAACTGTTTTTT.

This clone has only a few counts. The gene calls are TRBV20-1 and TRBJ2-1; 8 bases line up with TRBD2. Trimming took 6 bases from V and 10 from J; bases not matched to a gene: 5. CDR1 is DFQATT, CDR2 SNEGSKA, per germline (reference sequence). The CDR3 is 11 residues long. CDR3 protein: CSATLAEEQFF. CDR3 coding DNA: TGCAGTGCCACACTAGCGGAGGAGCAGTTCTTC.

Points on this clone: The final CDR3 position lacks the conserved phenylalanine or tryptophan, pointing to a likely read error. The rearrangement links TRBV25-1 to TRBJ1-1; no firm D call. The germline gives CDR1 MGHDK, CDR2 SYGVNS. The CDR3 consists of 14 residues. V was shortened by 0 bases and J by 3 bases, with 8 bases between the two germline ends. The DNA of the CDR3 is TGTGCCAGCAGTGAATATCGTAAGGACACTGAAGCTTTCGTT. Its protein product is CASSEYRKDTEAFV.

V usage is TRBV12-1 and J usage is TRBJ1-3. TRBV12-1 is described as a pseudogene. This CDR3 has 13 amino acids. The CDR3 loop is CAKTRGGENTIYF. CDR3 nucleotide sequence: TGTGCCAAGACGCGGGGTGGAGAAAACACCATATATTTT.

This clone is a singleton in its sample. The chain combines TRBV28 with TRBJ1-3; 8 nucleotides line up with TRBD1. The CDR3 totals 14 residues. Germline CDR1 and CDR2: MDHEN and SYDVKM. V shed 4 bases and J 2 bases; nucleotides not matched to a gene: 1. The CDR3 loop is CASSSGGAGNTIYF. As DNA, the CDR3 is TGTGCCAGCAGTTCAGGGGGCGCTGGAAACACCATATATTTT.

V is TRBV11-2 and J is TRBJ2-7; 9 bases fit TRBD1. Unmatched junction bases numbered 8, after V lost 5 bases and J lost 3 bases. This CDR3 contains 15 residues. Germline assignment: CDR1 SGHAT and CDR2 FQNNGV. CDR3 sequence: CASSGWDRENYEQYF. CDR3 DNA: TGTGCCAGCAGCGGCTGGGACAGGGAAAACTACGAGCAGTACTTC.

The CDR3 bases are TGCGCCAGCAGCTTGACGGCAGGGTTTAATGAAAAACTGTTTTTT. Its protein product is CASSLTAGFNEKLFF. V usage is TRBV5-1 and J usage is TRBJ1-4; weak D call: TRBD1 (5 bases). V lost 1 base and J lost 4, with 11 bases in between. The germline gives CDR1 SGHRS, CDR2 YFSETQ. CDR3 length: 15 amino acids.

This clone was seen only a few times. The chain combines TRBV6-1 with TRBJ2-3; D is possibly TRBD2 (6 bases). V gave up 6 bases and J gave up 3 bases, with 16 bases separating them. The CDR3 is 15 amino acids. Germline V gene sequence: CDR1 MNHNS, CDR2 SASEGT. The CDR3 nucleotides are TGTGCCAGCAGGTCCGGCACGGGGGAGACAGATACGCAGTATTTT. Protein sequence: CASRSGTGETDTQYF.

This clone was observed a handful of times. One end of the junction varies from germline; a read error may be responsible. The V and J genes are TRBV10-3 and TRBJ1-1; D not resolved. Per the germline V gene, CDR1 is ENHRY and CDR2 is SYGVKD. This CDR3 has 14 residues. Written as DNA, the CDR3 is TGTGCCAGCAGTGCCGGAGGGATGAACACTGAAGCTTTCTTT. Its translation: CASSAGGMNTEAFF.

This chain's CDR3 is CASSQPAGLSGNTIYF. The DNA for the CDR3 is TGTGCCAGCAGCCAGCCAGCGGGGCTCTCGGGAAACACCATATATTTT. This chain connects TRBV4-2 to TRBJ1-3; maybe TRBD1 (5 bases). In germline, CDR1 is LGHNA, CDR2 YNFKEQ. V was clipped by 3 bases and J by 4 bases, with 16 bases between them. The CDR3 has 16 residues.

The rearrangement joins TRBV18 to TRBJ1-1; weak D call: TRBD1 (6 bases). From germline, CDR1 is KGHSH and CDR2 LQKENI. The CDR3 length is 15 residues. The V and J ends lost 6 bases and 4 bases respectively, with 18 bases between them. The CDR3 spells CASSPSVGAVTEAFF. CDR3 nucleotides: TGTGCCAGCTCGCCTTCTGTGGGGGCGGTCACTGAAGCTTTCTTT. The full variable domain, completed using reference TRBV18 and TRBJ1-1, is NAGVMQNPRHLVRRRGQEARLRCSPMKGHSHVYWYRQLPEEGLKFMVYLQKENIIDESGMPKERFSAEFPKEGPSILRIQQVVRGDSAAYFCASSPSVGAVTEAFFGQGTRLTVV.

The V gene is TRBV7-3, the J gene TRBJ2-5; no clear D gene. With 1 base removed from V and 4 bases from J, the gap between germline ends came to 7 bases. Germline assignment: CDR1 SGHTA and CDR2 FQGTGA. CDR3 size: 13 residues. The DNA of the CDR3 is TGTGCCAGCAGCTTAAAGCCCCCAGAGACCCAGTACTTC. Encoded protein: CASSLKPPETQYF.